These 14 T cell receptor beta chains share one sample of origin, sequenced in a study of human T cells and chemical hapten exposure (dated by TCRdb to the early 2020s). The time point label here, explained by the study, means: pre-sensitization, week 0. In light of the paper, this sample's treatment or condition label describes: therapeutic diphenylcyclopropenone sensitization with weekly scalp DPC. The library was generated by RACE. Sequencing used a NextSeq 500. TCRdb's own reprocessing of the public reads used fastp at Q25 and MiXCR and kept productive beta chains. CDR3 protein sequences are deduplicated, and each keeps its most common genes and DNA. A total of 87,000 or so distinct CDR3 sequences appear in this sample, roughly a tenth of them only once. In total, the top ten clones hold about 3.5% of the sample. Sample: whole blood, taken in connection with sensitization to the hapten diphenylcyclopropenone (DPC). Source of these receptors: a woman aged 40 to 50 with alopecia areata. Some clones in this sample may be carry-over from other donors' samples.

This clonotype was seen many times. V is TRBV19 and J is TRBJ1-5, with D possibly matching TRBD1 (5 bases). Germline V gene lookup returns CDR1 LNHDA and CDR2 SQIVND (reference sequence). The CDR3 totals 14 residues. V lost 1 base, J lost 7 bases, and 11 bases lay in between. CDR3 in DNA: TGTGCCAGTAGTATAGGGGACCGGGGACAGCCCCAGCATTTT. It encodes CASSIGDRGQPQHF.

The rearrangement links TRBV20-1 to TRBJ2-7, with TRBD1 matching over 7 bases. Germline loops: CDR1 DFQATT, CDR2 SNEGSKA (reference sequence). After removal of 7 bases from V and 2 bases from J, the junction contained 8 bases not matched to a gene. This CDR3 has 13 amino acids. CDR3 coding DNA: TGCAGTGTGAGAGGGGACAGCACCTACGAGCAGTACTTC. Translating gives CSVRGDSTYEQYF.

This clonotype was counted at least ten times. The CDR3 sequence: CATSPDRGSNQPQHF. The DNA for the CDR3 is TGTGCCACCAGTCCTGACAGGGGGAGCAATCAGCCCCAGCATTTT. The chain joins TRBV15 to TRBJ1-5; 9 bases agree with TRBD1. This CDR3 has 15 amino acids. The V and J ends lost 6 bases and 1 base, in that order; junction bases with no gene match: 4. Germline CDR1 LNHNV, CDR2 YYDKDF (reference sequence).

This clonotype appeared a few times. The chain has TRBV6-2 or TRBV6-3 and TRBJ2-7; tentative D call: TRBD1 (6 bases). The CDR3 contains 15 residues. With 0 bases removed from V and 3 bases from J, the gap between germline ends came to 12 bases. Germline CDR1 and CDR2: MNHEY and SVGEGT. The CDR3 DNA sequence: TGTGCCAGCAGTTACTCGTGGGCCAGGGGCTACGAGCAGTACTTC. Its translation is CASSYSWARGYEQYF.

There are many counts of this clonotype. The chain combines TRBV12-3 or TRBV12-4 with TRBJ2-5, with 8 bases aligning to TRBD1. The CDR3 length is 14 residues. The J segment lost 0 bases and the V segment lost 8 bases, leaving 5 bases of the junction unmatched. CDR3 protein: CASADRVYQETQYF. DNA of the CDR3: TGTGCCAGCGCGGACAGGGTGTACCAAGAGACCCAGTACTTC.

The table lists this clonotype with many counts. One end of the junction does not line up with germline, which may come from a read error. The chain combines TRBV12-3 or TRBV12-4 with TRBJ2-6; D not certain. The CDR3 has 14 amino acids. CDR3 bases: TGTGCCAGCAGCCCGAACTCTGGAGCCAACGTCCTGACTTTC. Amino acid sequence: CASSPNSGANVLTF.

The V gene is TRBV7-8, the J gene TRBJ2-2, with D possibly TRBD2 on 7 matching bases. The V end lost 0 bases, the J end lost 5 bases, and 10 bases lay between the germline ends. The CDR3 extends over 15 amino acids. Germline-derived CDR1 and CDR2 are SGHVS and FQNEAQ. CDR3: CASSLAGGQTGELFF. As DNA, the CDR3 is TGTGCCAGCAGCTTAGCGGGGGGGCAAACCGGGGAGCTGTTTTTT.

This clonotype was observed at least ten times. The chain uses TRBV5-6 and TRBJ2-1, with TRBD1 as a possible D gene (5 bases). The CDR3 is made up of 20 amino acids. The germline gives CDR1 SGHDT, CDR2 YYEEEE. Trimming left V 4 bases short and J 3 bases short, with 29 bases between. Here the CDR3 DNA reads TGTGCCAGCAGCGTGGTGCCCCTGACAGCCGTCGACTCTTACTACAATGAGCAGTTCTTC. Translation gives CASSVVPLTAVDSYYNEQFF. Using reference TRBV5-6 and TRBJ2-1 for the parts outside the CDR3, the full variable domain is DAGVTQSPTHLIKTRGQQVTLRCSPKSGHDTVSWYQQALGQGPQFIFQYYEEEERQRGNFPDRFSGHQFPNYSSELNVNALLLGDSALYLCASSVVPLTAVDSYYNEQFFGPGTRLTVL.

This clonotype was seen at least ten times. The CDR3: CATTPGLAGSDTQYF. The CDR3, as DNA: TGTGCCACCACACCGGGACTAGCGGGATCAGATACGCAGTATTTT. The J gene is TRBJ2-3, the V gene TRBV15, with 13 positions matching TRBD2. This CDR3 spans 15 amino acids. Germline CDR1 and CDR2: LNHNV and YYDKDF (reference sequence). V lost 7 bases, J lost 4 bases, and 5 bases stayed unmatched.

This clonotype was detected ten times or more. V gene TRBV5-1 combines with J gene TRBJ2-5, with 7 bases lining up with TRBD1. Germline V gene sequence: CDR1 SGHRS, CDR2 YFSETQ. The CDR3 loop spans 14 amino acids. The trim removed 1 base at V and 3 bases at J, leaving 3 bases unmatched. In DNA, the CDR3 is TGCGCCAGCAGCTTGATAGGGGGCGAAGAGACCCAGTACTTC. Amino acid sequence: CASSLIGGEETQYF.

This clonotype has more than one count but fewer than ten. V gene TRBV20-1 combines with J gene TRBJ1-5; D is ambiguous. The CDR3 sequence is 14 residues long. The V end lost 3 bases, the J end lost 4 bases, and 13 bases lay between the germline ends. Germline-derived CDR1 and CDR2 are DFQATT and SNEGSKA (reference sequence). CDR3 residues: CSASRPVGNQPQHF. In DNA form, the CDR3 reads TGCAGTGCTAGCCGTCCCGTCGGTAATCAGCCCCAGCATTTT.

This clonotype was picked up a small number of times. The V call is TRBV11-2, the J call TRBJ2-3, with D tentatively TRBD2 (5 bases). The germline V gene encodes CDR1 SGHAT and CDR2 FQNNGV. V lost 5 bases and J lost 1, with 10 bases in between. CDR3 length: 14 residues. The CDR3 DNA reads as TGTGCCAGCAGCCCGAGGCGGGGCACAGATACGCAGTATTTT. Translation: CASSPRRGTDTQYF. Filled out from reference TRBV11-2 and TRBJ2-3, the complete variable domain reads EAGVAQSPRYKIIEKRQSVAFWCNPISGHATLYWYQQILGQGPKLLIQFQNNGVVDDSQLPKDRFSAERLKGVDSTLKIQPAKLEDSAVYLCASSPRRGTDTQYFGPGTRLTVL.

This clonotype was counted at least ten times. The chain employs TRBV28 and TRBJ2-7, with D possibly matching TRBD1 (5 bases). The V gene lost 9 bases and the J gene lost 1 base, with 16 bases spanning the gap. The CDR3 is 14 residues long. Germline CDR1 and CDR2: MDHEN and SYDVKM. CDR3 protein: CASKGQGWSYEQYF. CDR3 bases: TGTGCCAGTAAGGGGCAGGGCTGGTCCTACGAGCAGTACTTC. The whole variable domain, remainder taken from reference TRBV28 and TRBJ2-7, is DVKVTQSSRYLVKRTGEKVFLECVQDMDHENMFWYRQDPGLGLRLIYFSYDVKMKEKGDIPEGYSVSREKKERFSLILESASTNQTSMYLCASKGQGWSYEQYFGPGTRLTVT.

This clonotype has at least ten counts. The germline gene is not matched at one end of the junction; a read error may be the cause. CDR3 bases: TGTGCCAGCAGTTTAGCGGGGTTAAGCTCCTACAATGAGCAGTTCTTC. This translates into CASSLAGLSSYNEQFF. The J gene is TRBJ2-1, the V gene TRBV7-2, with 8 bases aligning to TRBD2. The germline CDR1 and CDR2 sequences are SGHTA and FQGNSA. This CDR3 has 16 residues.